The 9 T cell receptor beta chains given below trace back to one sample, sequenced in a study of monozygotic twins with inflammatory bowel disease. TCRdb re-called the 5' RACE reads; one entry per CDR3 protein, DNA not given. The sample includes 200,000 to 250,000 distinct CDR3 sequences. The sequenced sample consisted of blood. All receptors come from a human donor with ulcerative colitis or Crohn's disease, or a healthy co-twin of an affected twin (not recorded which).

The chain employs TRBV4-1 and TRBJ1-1; the D gene TCRdb calls, TRBD1, cannot be checked with no DNA. The CDR3 is 13 residues long. From germline, CDR1 is MGHRA and CDR2 YSYEKL. CDR3 amino acids: CASSQDGTPMAFF.

This rearrangement joins TRBV7-2 to TRBJ2-1. Germline V gives CDR1 SGHTA, CDR2 FQGNSA. The CDR3 is 13 residues long. The CDR3 spells CASSLALRGEQFF.

This chain uses TRBV5-4 with TRBJ2-2; TCRdb proposes TRBD1, but this gene call is untestable without DNA. The CDR3 length is 15 residues. Germline CDR1 is SGHNT and CDR2 is YYREEE (reference sequence). The CDR3 spells CASSLPTGNTGELFF.

This chain uses TRBV20-1 with TRBJ1-1; as DNA is missing, the TRBD1 call by TCRdb cannot be tested. This CDR3 contains 16 residues. The germline gives CDR1 DFQATT, CDR2 SNEGSKA (reference sequence). The chain's CDR3 is CSARSGVSGVNTEAFF.

The CDR3 region is CASSEGSRGTIYEQYF. The chain carries TRBV9 and TRBJ2-7; the D gene TCRdb calls, TRBD2, cannot be checked with no DNA. This CDR3 is 16 amino acids long. The germline V gene encodes CDR1 SGDLS and CDR2 YYNGEE.

The V gene is TRBV12-3 or TRBV12-4, the J gene TRBJ1-1; as DNA is missing, the TRBD1 call by TCRdb cannot be tested. The CDR3 contains 15 residues. The CDR3: CASSWQTGPNTEAFF.

The genes are TRBV5-1 and TRBJ1-1. This CDR3 is 15 amino acids long. CDR1 and CDR2 from the germline V gene are SGHRS and YFSETQ. The CDR3: CDSSLENPENTEAFF. The complete variable domain, with remaining parts taken from reference TRBV5-1 and TRBJ1-1, reads KAGVTQTPRYLIKTRGQQVTLSCSPISGHRSVSWYQQTPGQGLQFLFEYFSETQRNKGNFPGRFSGRQFSNSRSEMNVSTLELGDSALYLCDSSLENPENTEAFFGQGTRLTVV.

The rearrangement links TRBV20-1 to TRBJ2-3; TCRdb's D call of TRBD2 is untestable without DNA. The CDR3 consists of 16 residues. The germline CDR1 and CDR2 sequences are DFQATT and SNEGSKA (reference sequence). The CDR3 protein is CSAGGTSGFRTDTQYF.

V is TRBV12-3 or TRBV12-4 and J is TRBJ2-1; the TCRdb D gene call, TRBD1, has no DNA to confirm it. CDR3 length: 13 amino acids. The CDR3 loop reads CASSGRVGNEQFF.